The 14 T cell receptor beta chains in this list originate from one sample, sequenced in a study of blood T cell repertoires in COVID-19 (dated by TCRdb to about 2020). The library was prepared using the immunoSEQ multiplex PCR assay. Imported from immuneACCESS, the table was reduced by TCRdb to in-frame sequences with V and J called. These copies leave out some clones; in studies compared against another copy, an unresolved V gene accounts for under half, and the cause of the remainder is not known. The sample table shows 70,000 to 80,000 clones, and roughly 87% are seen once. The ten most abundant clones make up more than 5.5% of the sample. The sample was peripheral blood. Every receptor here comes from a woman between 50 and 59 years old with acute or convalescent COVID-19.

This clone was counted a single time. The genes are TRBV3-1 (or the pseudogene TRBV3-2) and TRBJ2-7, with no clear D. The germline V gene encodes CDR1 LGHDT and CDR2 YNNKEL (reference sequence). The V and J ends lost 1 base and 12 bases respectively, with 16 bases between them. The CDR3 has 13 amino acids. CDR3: CASSQVPGFWAYF. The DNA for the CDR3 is TGTGCCAGCAGCCAAGTCCCCGGTTTCTGGGCGTACTTC.

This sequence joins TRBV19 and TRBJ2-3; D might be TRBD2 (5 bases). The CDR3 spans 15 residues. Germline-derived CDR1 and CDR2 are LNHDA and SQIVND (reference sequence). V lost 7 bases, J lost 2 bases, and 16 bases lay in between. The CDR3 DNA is TGTGCCAGTAAGCCCGGCGGGCGGCCCACAGATACGCAGTATTTT. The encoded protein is CASKPGGRPTDTQYF.

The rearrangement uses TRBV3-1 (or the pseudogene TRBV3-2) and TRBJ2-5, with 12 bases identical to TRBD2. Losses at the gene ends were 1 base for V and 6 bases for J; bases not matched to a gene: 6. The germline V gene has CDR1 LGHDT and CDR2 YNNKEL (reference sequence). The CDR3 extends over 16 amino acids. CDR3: CASSQGLAGGRKTQYF. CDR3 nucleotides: TGTGCCAGCAGCCAAGGCCTAGCGGGGGGGCGCAAGACCCAGTACTTC.

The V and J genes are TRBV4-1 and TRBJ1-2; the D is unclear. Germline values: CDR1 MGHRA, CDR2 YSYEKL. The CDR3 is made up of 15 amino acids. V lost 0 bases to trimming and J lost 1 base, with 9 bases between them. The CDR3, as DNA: TGCGCCAGCAGCCAAGATCGAATACTTAACTATGGCTACACCTTC. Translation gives CASSQDRILNYGYTF.

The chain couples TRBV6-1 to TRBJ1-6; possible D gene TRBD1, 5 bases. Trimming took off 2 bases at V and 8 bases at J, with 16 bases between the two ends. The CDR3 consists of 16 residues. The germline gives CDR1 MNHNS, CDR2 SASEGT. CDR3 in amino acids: CASSEQGFFIDSPLHF. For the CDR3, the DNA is TGTGCCAGCAGTGAACAGGGTTTTTTTATTGATTCACCCCTCCACTTT.

The DNA of the CDR3 is TGTGCCAGCAGCTTACGAGAGACGGGAGCGTTCAATGAGCAGTTCTTC. It yields the protein CASSLRETGAFNEQFF. V usage is TRBV7-8 and J usage is TRBJ2-1; D might be TRBD2 (6 bases). The CDR3 has 16 amino acids. V lost 2 bases and J 6 bases, leaving 17 bases between the germline ends. Germline V gives CDR1 SGHVS, CDR2 FQNEAQ.

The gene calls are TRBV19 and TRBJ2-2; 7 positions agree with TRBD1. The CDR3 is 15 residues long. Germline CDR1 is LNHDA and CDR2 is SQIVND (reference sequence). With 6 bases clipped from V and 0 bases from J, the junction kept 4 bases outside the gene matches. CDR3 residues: CASRRTGPNTGELFF. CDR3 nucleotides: TGTGCCAGTAGACGGACAGGCCCGAACACCGGGGAGCTGTTTTTT.

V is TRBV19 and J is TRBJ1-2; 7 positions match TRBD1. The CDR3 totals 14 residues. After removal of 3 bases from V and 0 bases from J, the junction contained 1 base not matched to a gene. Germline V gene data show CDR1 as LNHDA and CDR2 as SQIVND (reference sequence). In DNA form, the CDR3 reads TGTGCCAGTAGTATCGGGACAGCTAACTATGGCTACACCTTC. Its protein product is CASSIGTANYGYTF.

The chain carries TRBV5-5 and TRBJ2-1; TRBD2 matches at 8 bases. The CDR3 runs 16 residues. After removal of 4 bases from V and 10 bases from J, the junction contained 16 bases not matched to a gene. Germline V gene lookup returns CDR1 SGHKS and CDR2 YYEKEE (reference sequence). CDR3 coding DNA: TGTGCCAGCAGCGGGGCGTTTAGCGGGGCCTCGACGGAGCAGTTCTTC. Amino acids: CASSGAFSGASTEQFF.

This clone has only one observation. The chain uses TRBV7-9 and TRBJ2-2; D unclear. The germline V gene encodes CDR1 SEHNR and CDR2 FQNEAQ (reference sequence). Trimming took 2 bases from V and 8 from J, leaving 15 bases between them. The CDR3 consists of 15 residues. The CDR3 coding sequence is TGTGCCAGCAGCTTACTAGTGCGGTCGGCTGGGGAGCTGTTTTTT. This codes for CASSLLVRSAGELFF.

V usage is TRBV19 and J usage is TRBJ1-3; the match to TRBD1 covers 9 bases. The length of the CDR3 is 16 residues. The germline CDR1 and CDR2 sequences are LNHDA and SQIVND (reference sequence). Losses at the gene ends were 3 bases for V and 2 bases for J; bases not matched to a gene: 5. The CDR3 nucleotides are TGTGCCAGTAGTATGGGACAGGGACTAGCTGGAAACACCATATATTTT. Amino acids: CASSMGQGLAGNTIYF.

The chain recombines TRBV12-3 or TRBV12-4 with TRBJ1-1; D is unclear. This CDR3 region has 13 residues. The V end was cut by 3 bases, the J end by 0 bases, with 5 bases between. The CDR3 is CASSFPLNTEAFF. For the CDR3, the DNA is TGTGCCAGCAGTTTTCCTTTGAACACTGAAGCTTTCTTT.

The CDR3 DNA reads TGTGCCAGCAGCGCCCGGGACAGGGGGCGGACTGAAGCTTTCTTT. It is translated as CASSARDRGRTEAFF. This chain connects TRBV9 to TRBJ1-1; 12 bases map to TRBD1. CDR1 and CDR2 from the germline V gene are SGDLS and YYNGEE. There are 15 residues in the CDR3. Trimming removed 3 bases from V and 5 bases from J; junction bases left unmatched: 5. Looking up the rest from reference TRBV9 and TRBJ1-1 gives the full variable domain: DSGVTQTPKHLITATGQRVTLRCSPRSGDLSVYWYQQSLDQGLQFLIQYYNGEERAKGNILERFSAQQFPDLHSELNLSSLELGDSALYFCASSARDRGRTEAFFGQGTRLTVV.

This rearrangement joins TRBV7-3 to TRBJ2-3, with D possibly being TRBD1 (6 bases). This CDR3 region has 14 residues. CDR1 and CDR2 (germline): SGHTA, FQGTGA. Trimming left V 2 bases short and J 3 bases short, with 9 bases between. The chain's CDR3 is CASSLPGVTDTQYF. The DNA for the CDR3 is TGTGCCAGCAGCTTACCAGGGGTTACAGATACGCAGTATTTT. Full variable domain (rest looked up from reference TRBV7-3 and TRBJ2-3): GAGVSQTPSNKVTEKGKYVELRCDPISGHTALYWYRQSLGQGPEFLIYFQGTGAADDSGLPNDRFFAVRPEGSVSTLKIQRTERGDSAVYLCASSLPGVTDTQYFGPGTRLTVL.